These T cell receptor beta chains were read from a single sample in a study of blood T cell repertoires in COVID-19. Clones were read by immunoSEQ multiplex PCR, and TCRdb kept only the in-frame ones, dropping some. The sample contains around 99,000 clones, around 74% of which appear only once. Sequenced material: peripheral blood. The receptors shown here come from a woman older than 75 with active or convalescent COVID-19. CDR3s include the opening cysteine and the closing phenylalanine or tryptophan. The D gene is left open where the match is weak. Only part of the rows carry a size: once, few, many, or a class if the clone is expanded.

CDR3 protein,clone size,J gene,D gene,V gene
CASRGYGTGANIQYF,NA,TRBJ2-4,TRBD1,TRBV6-6
CASTPQDRGNQPQHF,NA,TRBJ1-5,TRBD1,TRBV28
CASSVGTSSYNEQFF,NA,TRBJ2-1,NA,TRBV9
CASSSEQGAVYNEQFF,NA,TRBJ2-1,TRBD1,TRBV5-1
CASSEVGRENTEAFF,NA,TRBJ1-1,NA,TRBV2
CASSQAGRSGNTIYF,few,TRBJ1-3,NA,TRBV3-1/TRBV3-2
CAWSGAEEPQHF,NA,TRBJ1-5,NA,TRBV30
CASRDTGSSGNTIYF,NA,TRBJ1-3,NA,TRBV28
CASSLAAGNQPQHF,NA,TRBJ1-5,NA,TRBV7-9
CASMGRNTDTQYF,NA,TRBJ2-3,NA,TRBV19
CASGQTSGRAVEGELFF,once,TRBJ2-2,TRBD2,TRBV10-2
CSGSRDRNTEAFF,NA,TRBJ1-1,NA,TRBV29-1
CASSGSGFNEKLFF,NA,TRBJ1-4,NA,TRBV7-9
CASKGQGTFSYEQYF,NA,TRBJ2-7,TRBD1,TRBV6-6
CASSTGTSGNNEQFF,NA,TRBJ2-1,TRBD2,TRBV5-1
CASSLVAFAGELFF,NA,TRBJ2-2,NA,TRBV5-6
CASSEDRGSDTQYF,NA,TRBJ2-3,TRBD1,TRBV2
CASSHEVIGVGSYEQYF,NA,TRBJ2-7,NA,TRBV6-6
CASTPPGSYEQYF,NA,TRBJ2-7,NA,TRBV3-1/TRBV3-2
CASSLAVTGEPRNTIYF,NA,TRBJ1-3,TRBD1,TRBV7-6
CASSVFTGDYEQYF,NA,TRBJ2-7,TRBD1,TRBV5-1
CASSLGGGWETQYF,NA,TRBJ2-5,NA,TRBV7-6
CASSPGLLTGTTTEAFF,few,TRBJ1-1,TRBD1,TRBV5-1
CASSMGQDGDEQYF,NA,TRBJ2-7,TRBD1,TRBV5-1
CASSLGLARDTQYF,NA,TRBJ2-3,TRBD2,TRBV11-2
CATSQGQFSYEQYF,NA,TRBJ2-7,NA,TRBV15
CASSLTLSSSGGEQFF,NA,TRBJ2-1,NA,TRBV7-2
CASLPGQFNEKLFF,NA,TRBJ1-4,NA,TRBV28
CASSGDRDTEAFF,NA,TRBJ1-1,TRBD1,TRBV12-3/TRBV12-4
CASSEGGLVAAYEQYF,NA,TRBJ2-7,TRBD2,TRBV2
CASSTGTSRDAFF,NA,TRBJ1-1,NA,TRBV2
CASSTPSGLTDTQYF,NA,TRBJ2-3,TRBD2,TRBV5-1
CASRNQGQETQYF,few,TRBJ2-5,NA,TRBV19
CASRAGTGRIAFF,NA,TRBJ1-1,TRBD1,TRBV5-4
CASSEFGEHGYTF,NA,TRBJ1-2,NA,TRBV25-1
CASSLSGISTDTQYF,NA,TRBJ2-3,TRBD2,TRBV7-3
CASSLVVETGSYGYTF,NA,TRBJ1-2,TRBD1,TRBV5-6
CASSQAGTSGSAETQYF,NA,TRBJ2-5,TRBD2,TRBV4-2
CASSLALGMGTEAFF,NA,TRBJ1-1,NA,TRBV7-9
CASSRQGYQETQYF,NA,TRBJ2-5,TRBD1,TRBV5-1
CASSQDPTGGTTNEKLFF,NA,TRBJ1-4,TRBD1,TRBV4-2
CASRAGYNSPLHF,NA,TRBJ1-6,NA,TRBV5-6
CASSRGLAGGTYNEQFF,NA,TRBJ2-1,TRBD2,TRBV5-1
CASSVATSGVHEQFF,NA,TRBJ2-1,NA,TRBV9
CASRHGAQGGYEQYF,NA,TRBJ2-7,NA,TRBV27
CASSRLAGDSSYEQYF,NA,TRBJ2-7,TRBD2,TRBV5-6